The 18 T cell receptor beta chains listed next were all sequenced from one sample in a study of blood T cell repertoires in COVID-19 (dated by TCRdb to about 2020). Library construction relied on the immunoSEQ multiplex PCR assay. In its TCRdb copy, this immuneACCESS table keeps in-frame sequences only and misses some clones. Where compared with another copy, unresolved V genes explain less than half of these, and the others have no known cause. In this sample the table shows fewer than 150,000 clones, 65% to 85% of which occur a single time. 8% of the sample is held by the ten biggest clonotypes. Material for sequencing was peripheral blood. All receptors come from a human donor in a cohort sampled during active COVID-19.

V is TRBV23-1 and J is TRBJ1-1; TRBD1 is a possible D gene (6 bases). TRBV23-1 is reported as an ORF; its role is uncertain. This CDR3 comprises 18 residues. V was pared by 4 bases and J by 4 bases, with 25 bases between. The CDR3 sequence is CASSLSPFYREDVTEAFF. The CDR3 bases are TGCGCCAGCAGTCTTAGCCCTTTTTACAGGGAAGACGTCACTGAAGCTTTCTTT.

The rearrangement uses TRBV25-1 and TRBJ1-1; D gene uncertain. CDR1 and CDR2 (germline): MGHDK, SYGVNS. Between the trimmed V and J ends, which lost 4 bases and 1 base, there was a span of 10 bases. The CDR3 runs to 14 residues. The CDR3 sequence is CASSAFYGNTEAFF. Here the CDR3 DNA reads TGTGCCAGCAGTGCATTTTACGGGAACACTGAAGCTTTCTTT.

The chain has TRBV29-1 and TRBJ2-7; D possibly corresponds to TRBD2 (6 bases). The CDR3 is 12 residues long. V dropped 5 bases and J dropped 3 bases, with 11 bases sitting between them. The germline CDR1 and CDR2 sequences are SQVTM and ANQGSEA. Written as DNA, the CDR3 is TGCAGCGTTTTGGGGGGACGCTACGAGCAGTACTTC. Residues: CSVLGGRYEQYF.

CDR3 region: CASSPSGTANEKLFF. The DNA of the CDR3 is TGCGCCAGCAGCCCATCCGGGACAGCTAATGAAAAACTGTTTTTT. The V and J genes are TRBV5-1 and TRBJ1-4; 7 nucleotides agree with TRBD1. Germline V lookup: CDR1 SGHRS, CDR2 YFSETQ. This CDR3 is 15 amino acids long. Germline trimming cut 4 bases from V and 3 bases from J; bases unmatched to any gene: 6. Complete variable domain (other parts from reference TRBV5-1 and TRBJ1-4): KAGVTQTPRYLIKTRGQQVTLSCSPISGHRSVSWYQQTPGQGLQFLFEYFSETQRNKGNFPGRFSGRQFSNSRSEMNVSTLELGDSALYLCASSPSGTANEKLFFGSGTQLSVL.

The gene calls are TRBV18 and TRBJ1-5; the D gene is possibly TRBD1 (5 bases). This CDR3 has 12 residues. Germline CDR1 and CDR2: KGHSH and LQKENI. V lost 3 bases and J lost 7, with 7 bases in between. CDR3 nucleotides: TGTGCCAGCTCACCGCAGGGCCAGCCCCAGCATTTT. Amino acid sequence: CASSPQGQPQHF.

The rearrangement links TRBV18 to TRBJ2-1, with D tentatively TRBD1 (7 bases). The V gene's germline CDR1 is KGHSH and CDR2 LQKENI. Trimming shortened V by 3 bases and J by 3 bases, and 21 bases separated the two germline ends. The CDR3 loop spans 18 amino acids. The DNA for the CDR3 is TGTGCCAGCTCACCGGCTCGTCAGGATCAGGGGGGCTACAATGAGCAGTTCTTC. Translation: CASSPARQDQGGYNEQFF.

This clone was detected only once. The gene calls are TRBV3-1 (or the pseudogene TRBV3-2) and TRBJ1-6, with 7 bases aligning to TRBD1. The trim removed 0 bases at V and 3 bases at J, leaving 8 bases unmatched. The CDR3 length is 18 residues. Germline V gene data show CDR1 as LGHDT and CDR2 as YNNKEL (reference sequence). The chain's CDR3 is CASSQEGDTGVYNSPLHF. The CDR3 DNA follows: TGTGCCAGCAGCCAAGAAGGGGACACAGGGGTCTATAATTCACCCCTCCACTTT.

The chain joins TRBV27 to TRBJ2-7, with 9 bases lining up with TRBD1. The germline V gene has CDR1 MNHEY and CDR2 SMNVEV (reference sequence). The CDR3 has 16 residues. V lost 5 bases, J lost 0 bases, and 8 bases stayed unmatched. DNA of the CDR3: TGTGCCAGCAGTGGAGGACAGGGGTTAAGCTCCTACGAGCAGTACTTC. Its protein product is CASSGGQGLSSYEQYF.

CDR3 protein: CASSQAEKGAGELFF. CDR3 DNA sequence: TGTGCCAGCAGCCAAGCGGAGAAAGGGGCCGGGGAGCTGTTTTTT. The chain has TRBV3-1 (or the pseudogene TRBV3-2) and TRBJ2-2; TRBD1 is a possible D gene (5 bases). The CDR3 spans 15 residues. V lost 1 base and J 6 bases, leaving 12 bases between the germline ends. From germline, CDR1 is LGHDT and CDR2 YNNKEL (reference sequence).

The gene calls are TRBV10-3 and TRBJ2-3; 8 bases map to TRBD2. The length of the CDR3 is 16 residues. Germline assignment: CDR1 ENHRY and CDR2 SYGVKD. The junction had 5 bases not matched to a gene; V was cut back by 3 bases and J by 0 bases. The CDR3 nucleotides are TGTGCCATCAGTGAAGGAGCGGGGGCTAGCACAGATACGCAGTATTTT. This sequence encodes CAISEGAGASTDTQYF.

V usage is TRBV6-2 or TRBV6-3 and J usage is TRBJ2-7, with 9 bases aligning to TRBD1. The ends lost 6 bases at V and 9 bases at J; junction bases unmatched: 15. The CDR3 is 15 amino acids. Germline values: CDR1 MNHEY, CDR2 SVGEGT. The CDR3 protein is CASSMNRGRESRQYF. The CDR3, as DNA: TGTGCCAGCAGCATGAACAGGGGGCGCGAATCTAGGCAGTACTTC.

The CDR3 DNA sequence: TGCAGTGCTAGTGTTCCACAGAGCTCCTACGAGCAGTACTTC. This encodes CSASVPQSSYEQYF. This chain connects TRBV20-1 to TRBJ2-7; D remains ambiguous. Germline CDR1 reads DFQATT; CDR2 reads SNEGSKA (reference sequence). Trimming pared 3 bases from V and 0 bases from J, leaving 12 bases between. The CDR3 covers 14 residues.

This clone was seen more than once but under ten times. V usage is TRBV6-6 and J usage is TRBJ1-1; D might be TRBD1 (5 bases). The V gene lost 0 bases and the J gene lost 11 bases, with 13 bases spanning the gap. Germline V gene lookup returns CDR1 MNHNY and CDR2 SVGAGI (reference sequence). This CDR3 has 13 amino acids. CDR3 in DNA: TGTGCCAGCAGTTACTCGAGTGGGGGAGGGGCTTTCTTT. Translating it yields CASSYSSGGGAFF.

V is TRBV7-9 and J is TRBJ2-1, with D possibly matching TRBD1 (6 bases). The CDR3 runs 17 residues. The V gene's germline CDR1 is SEHNR and CDR2 FQNEAQ (reference sequence). Trimming removed 0 bases from V and 0 bases from J, with 12 bases in between. CDR3 DNA: TGTGCCAGCAGCTTAGCCCCAAACAGGGACTCCTACAATGAGCAGTTCTTC. This sequence encodes CASSLAPNRDSYNEQFF.

The DNA of the CDR3 is TGTGCCAGCAGTTTTGCCGGTGGGACAGTTCAAGAGACCCAGTACTTC. Translated: CASSFAGGTVQETQYF. The genes are TRBV9 and TRBJ2-5; 7 bases line up with TRBD1. The J segment lost 2 bases and the V segment lost 5 bases, leaving 12 bases of the junction unmatched. The CDR3 spans 16 residues. The V gene's germline CDR1 is SGDLS and CDR2 YYNGEE.

The V and J genes are TRBV6-5 and TRBJ2-5; D unclear. The CDR3 runs 14 residues. Germline V lookup: CDR1 MNHEY, CDR2 SVGAGI. V was shortened by 4 bases and J by 2 bases, with 11 bases between the two germline ends. CDR3 sequence: CASSFWAEQETQYF. In DNA form, the CDR3 reads TGTGCCAGCAGTTTTTGGGCAGAACAAGAGACCCAGTACTTC.

In the case of this clone: At one of its ends the junction is not consistent with the germline gene, which may arise from a read error. The chain has TRBV6-5 and TRBJ2-4; the match to TRBD1 covers 7 bases. This CDR3 has 13 amino acids. CDR1 and CDR2 from the germline V gene are MNHEY and SVGAGI. The chain's CDR3 is CACRDRAQNIQYF. The CDR3 DNA reads as TGTGCCTGCCGGGACAGAGCCCAAAACATTCAGTACTTC.

The CDR3 protein is CASSPLTGGEYGYTF. The DNA of the CDR3 is TGTGCCAGCAGTCCATTGACAGGTGGCGAATATGGCTACACCTTC. J is TRBJ1-2 and V is TRBV27; tentatively, D is TRBD1 (6 bases). CDR1 and CDR2 from the germline V gene are MNHEY and SMNVEV (reference sequence). CDR3 length: 15 residues. The V and J ends lost 5 bases and 5 bases respectively, with 18 bases between them.